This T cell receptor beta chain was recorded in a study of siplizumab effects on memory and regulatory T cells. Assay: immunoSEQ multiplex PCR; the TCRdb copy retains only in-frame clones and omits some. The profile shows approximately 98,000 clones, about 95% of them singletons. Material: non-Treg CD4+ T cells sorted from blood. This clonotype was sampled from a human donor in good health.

DNA of the CDR3: TGCGCCAGCAGCTTGGACCCGACTAGCAGCACAGATACGCAGTATTTT. This codes for CASSLDPTSSTDTQYF. This chain joins TRBV5-1 and TRBJ2-3; 7 nucleotides agree with TRBD2. CDR1 is SGHRS and CDR2 is YFSETQ in the germline V gene. Losses at the gene ends were 0 bases for V and 0 bases for J; bases not matched to a gene: 4. The CDR3 extends over 16 amino acids.